This T cell receptor beta chain was obtained from a study of blood T cell repertoires in COVID-19. TCRdb's table, derived via immunoSEQ multiplex PCR, lists solely in-frame clones and lacks some. The data hold roughly 20,000 clones, with around 88% observed a single time. The CDR3 runs 14 residues. V shed 2 bases, J shed 8 bases, and the junction held 5 bases outside the gene matches. Looked up from germline, CDR1 is SNHLY and CDR2 is FYNNEI. This TCR was recovered from a man between 70 and 80 years old with active COVID-19. The specimen sequenced was peripheral blood. The chain employs TRBV2 and TRBJ2-1, with 8 bases fitting TRBD2. The CDR3 bases are TGTGCCAGCAGTGAAACGGGAGGGTTGGATGAGCAGTTCTTC. Its translation is CASSETGGLDEQFF. Supplemented by reference TRBV2 and TRBJ2-1, the full variable domain reads EPEVTQTPSHQVTQMGQEVILRCVPISNHLYFYWYRQILGQKVEFLVSFYNNEISEKSEIFDDQFSVERPDGSNFTLKIRSTKLEDSAMYFCASSETGGLDEQFFGPGTRLTVL.